Shown below are 22 T cell receptor beta chains from a single sample sequenced in a study of OX40 agonist ivuxolimab in advanced cancers. The repertoire was sequenced with immunoSEQ multiplex PCR; TCRdb's copy has only in-frame clones and lacks some. The sample holds about 16,000 clones, approximately 83% seen once. Here the sequenced sample was CD4+ or CD8+ T cells sorted from blood, taken in a trial of the OX40 agonist ivuxolimab. These receptors were taken from an adult with an advanced solid tumor such as melanoma, head and neck, liver or kidney cancer.

The chain uses TRBV4-2 and TRBJ2-7, with D perhaps being TRBD1 or TRBD2 (5 bases each). CDR1 is LGHNA and CDR2 is YNFKEQ in the germline V gene. Between the trimmed V and J ends, which lost 0 bases and 6 bases, there was a span of 15 bases. This CDR3 is built from 15 residues. CDR3 residues: CASSQDPGGTGEQYF. CDR3 sequence (DNA): TGTGCCAGCAGCCAAGATCCTGGGGGAACGGGCGAGCAGTACTTC.

The chain combines TRBV14 with TRBJ2-1, with TRBD1 matching 8 bases. This CDR3 has 15 residues. V lost 1 base to trimming and J lost 8 bases; unmatched junction nucleotides: 7. Germline lookup yields CDR1 SGHDN and CDR2 FVKESK. This CDR3 reads CASSQADRVSDEQFF. DNA of the CDR3: TGTGCCAGCAGCCAAGCGGACAGGGTATCGGATGAGCAGTTCTTC.

The chain couples TRBV28 to TRBJ2-5, with D unresolved. The DNA matches TRBJ2-7 better at its end, which makes the J call doubtful. The CDR3 length is 13 residues. Germline loops: CDR1 MDHEN, CDR2 SYDVKM. For the CDR3, the DNA is TGTGCCAGCAGTTTAAGTATAGGATCCGAGCAGTACTTC. Protein product: CASSLSIGSEQYF.

V usage is TRBV19 and J usage is TRBJ2-7; TRBD1 aligns across 11 bases. Losses at the gene ends were 4 bases for V and 3 bases for J; bases not matched to a gene: 2. Germline values: CDR1 LNHDA, CDR2 SQIVND (reference sequence). The length of the CDR3 is 14 residues. The CDR3 DNA sequence: TGTGCCAGTAGTACCGGGACAGGGGGCTACGAGCAGTACTTC. Its protein product is CASSTGTGGYEQYF.

V and J are TRBV6-5 and TRBJ2-7, with 12 bases fitting TRBD2. Trimming at V came to 7 bases and at J to 3 bases, leaving 7 bases not matched to a gene. This CDR3 contains 15 residues. Germline V CDR1 and CDR2: MNHEY, SVGAGI. CDR3 coding DNA: TGTGCCAGCACTCTCCGGACTAGCGGGATCTACGAGCAGTACTTC. Translating gives CASTLRTSGIYEQYF.

This chain links TRBV7-2 with TRBJ2-7, with 8 bases matching TRBD2. Germline V lookup: CDR1 SGHTA, CDR2 FQGNSA. The CDR3 consists of 14 residues. V lost 2 bases and J lost 5; bases outside the gene matches: 5. DNA of the CDR3: TGTGCCAGCAGCTTAAGTAGCGGGGCCCACGAGCAGTACTTC. It specifies CASSLSSGAHEQYF. Full variable domain (outside the CDR3, taken from reference TRBV7-2 and TRBJ2-7): GAGVSQSPSNKVTEKGKDVELRCDPISGHTALYWYRQSLGQGLEFLIYFQGNSAPDKSGLPSDRFSAERTGGSVSTLTIQRTQQEDSAVYLCASSLSSGAHEQYFGPGTRLTVT.

The V gene is TRBV7-9, the J gene TRBJ2-4, with D tentatively TRBD2 (6 bases). This CDR3 comprises 15 residues. V was pared by 1 base and J by 2 bases, with 9 bases between. CDR1 and CDR2 (germline): SEHNR, FQNEAQ (reference sequence). The CDR3 spells CASSLGGISKNIQYF. The DNA for the CDR3 is TGTGCCAGCAGCTTAGGCGGGATTTCCAAAAACATTCAGTACTTC.

The sample holds one count of this clone. The V and J genes are TRBV7-6 and TRBJ2-7; no reliable D call. Trimming shortened V by 1 base and J by 3 bases, and 7 bases separated the two germline ends. Germline V CDR1 and CDR2: SGHVS, FNYEAQ. CDR3 length: 13 residues. DNA of the CDR3: TGTGCCAGCAGCTTAGGTTGGGGCTACGAGCAGTACTTC. This translates into CASSLGWGYEQYF.

The chain carries TRBV5-4 and TRBJ2-5; 9 bases are shared with TRBD2. With V trimmed by 3 bases and J by 5 bases, 5 bases remained unmatched. The CDR3 runs 14 residues. The germline CDR1 and CDR2 sequences are SGHNT and YYREEE (reference sequence). CDR3 DNA sequence: TGTGCCAGCAGCTATAGCGGGGGAGTGGAGACCCAGTACTTC. It yields the protein CASSYSGGVETQYF.

CDR3 region: CASSIEGQGSRAQHF. Here the CDR3 DNA reads TGTGCCAGTAGTATAGAGGGACAGGGTTCGAGGGCCCAGCATTTT. The chain uses TRBV19 and TRBJ1-5; 9 bases align to TRBD1. Per the germline V gene, CDR1 is LNHDA and CDR2 is SQIVND (reference sequence). The CDR3 is 15 residues long. The J segment lost 11 bases and the V segment lost 0 bases, leaving 8 bases of the junction unmatched.

This chain connects TRBV7-4 to TRBJ2-5; 14 nucleotides agree with TRBD2. The CDR3 is 16 amino acids. The germline V gene encodes CDR1 SGHVT and CDR2 SQSDAQ. With V trimmed by 1 base and J by 3 bases, 1 base remained unmatched. In DNA, the CDR3 is TGTGCCAGCAGCTTAGGGACTAGCGGGAGGAAAGAGACCCAGTACTTC. Translation: CASSLGTSGRKETQYF. Full variable domain (remainder filled in from reference TRBV7-4 and TRBJ2-5): GAGVSQSPRYKVAKRGRDVALRCDSISGHVTLYWYRQTLGQGSEVLTYSQSDAQRDKSGRPSGRFSAERPERSVSTLKIQRTEQGDSAVYLCASSLGTSGRKETQYFGPGTRLLVL.

This clone appeared a single time. V and J are TRBV28 and TRBJ1-2; 9 bases line up with TRBD1. J lost 5 bases, V lost 6 bases, and 7 bases had no gene match. The germline V gene has CDR1 MDHEN and CDR2 SYDVKM. This CDR3 has 14 amino acids. This CDR3 reads CASRYHGTGYGYTF. CDR3 nucleotide sequence: TGTGCCAGCAGGTACCATGGGACAGGGTATGGCTACACCTTC.

V is TRBV5-4 and J is TRBJ2-5; 8 positions agree with TRBD1. The CDR3 has 12 residues. The germline CDR1 and CDR2 sequences are SGHNT and YYREEE (reference sequence). V lost 5 bases to trimming and J lost 5 bases; unmatched junction nucleotides: 2. For the CDR3, the DNA is TGTGCCAGCAGGGGACAGGCGGAGACCCAGTACTTC. Translated, it gives CASRGQAETQYF.

The chain couples TRBV15 to TRBJ2-7; 7 bases line up with TRBD2. This CDR3 contains 17 residues. Germline V gene lookup returns CDR1 LNHNV and CDR2 YYDKDF (reference sequence). The V gene end was trimmed by 1 base and the J gene end by 0 bases; junction bases not matched to a gene: 9. CDR3 sequence reads: CATSRAPGLTTSYEQYF. CDR3 DNA: TGTGCCACCAGCAGAGCTCCGGGACTAACTACCTCCTACGAGCAGTACTTC.

This clone has more than one count but fewer than ten. The J gene is TRBJ2-1, the V gene TRBV4-2, with 10 nucleotides matching TRBD1. Germline loops: CDR1 LGHNA, CDR2 YNFKEQ. V trimming: 0 bases; J trimming: 5 bases; junction bases outside the gene matches: 4. The CDR3 is 16 amino acids. CDR3 amino acids: CASSQDRGQGNNEQFF. Here the CDR3 DNA reads TGTGCCAGCAGCCAAGATAGGGGACAGGGGAACAATGAGCAGTTCTTC.

In its sample, this clone was seen once. The sample holds other DNA sequences that translate to the same CDR3. The chain has TRBV28 and TRBJ2-1; TRBD2 matches at 13 bases. CDR3 length equals 15 residues. Germline values: CDR1 MDHEN, CDR2 SYDVKM. V gave up 6 bases and J gave up 4 bases; unmatched junction bases: 3. The CDR3 nucleotides are TGTGCCAGCAGCCGGACTAGCGGGAGATACAATGAGCAGTTCTTC. Residues: CASSRTSGRYNEQFF.

CDR3 DNA: TGTGCCAGCAGTTTGGGCCTAGCGGGAGCTTTCGGGGAGCTGTTTTTT. Encoded protein: CASSLGLAGAFGELFF. The J gene is TRBJ2-2, the V gene TRBV27, with TRBD2 identical over 10 bases. The V gene's germline CDR1 is MNHEY and CDR2 SMNVEV (reference sequence). V was clipped by 3 bases and J by 7 bases; unmatched bases: 8. This CDR3 region has 16 residues.

This clone was counted once. The DNA of the CDR3 is TGTGCCAGCAGCGCAAGGACAGGGCCGCAAGAGACCCAGTACTTC. Amino acids: CASSARTGPQETQYF. The chain employs TRBV9 and TRBJ2-5, with 8 nucleotides matching TRBD1. Looked up from germline, CDR1 is SGDLS and CDR2 is YYNGEE. Trimming took 3 bases from V and 2 from J; bases not matched to a gene: 6. The CDR3 loop spans 15 amino acids.

The chain is built from TRBV5-3 and TRBJ1-5, with D perhaps matching TRBD1 (6 bases). TRBV5-3 is reported as an ORF; its role is uncertain. The CDR3 consists of 14 residues. V gave up 8 bases and J gave up 6 bases, with 18 bases separating them. The CDR3 reads CASSEGGFGQPQHF. CDR3 in DNA: TGTGCCAGCAGCGAGGGGGGCTTCGGTCAGCCCCAGCATTTT.

The V gene is TRBV4-3, the J gene TRBJ2-7, with D possibly TRBD2 on 5 matching bases. With 4 bases removed from V and 2 bases from J, the gap between germline ends came to 15 bases. This CDR3 region has 15 residues. Germline values: CDR1 LGHNA, CDR2 YSLEER. The CDR3 region has the DNA TGCGCCAGCAGCCCTGGTCGTGCGGGTCCCTACGAGCAGTACTTC. As protein: CASSPGRAGPYEQYF.

The count of this clone is one. The chain's CDR3 is CASSPAGYGTDTQYF. The CDR3, as DNA: TGTGCCAGCAGCCCAGCAGGGTATGGCACAGATACGCAGTATTTT. V gene TRBV7-2 combines with J gene TRBJ2-3, with D possibly matching TRBD1 (5 bases). The V gene lost 5 bases and the J gene lost 1 base, with 13 bases spanning the gap. Germline values: CDR1 SGHTA, CDR2 FQGNSA. The CDR3 is 15 amino acids.

The chain couples TRBV28 to TRBJ2-1, with D tentatively TRBD1 (5 bases). Trimming shortened V by 5 bases and J by 5 bases, and 22 bases separated the two germline ends. CDR3 length: 17 residues. Germline values: CDR1 MDHEN, CDR2 SYDVKM. The CDR3 DNA is TGTGCCAGCAGTACCATCACAGGCCCCCCGGTGGACAATGAGCAGTTCTTC. It is translated as CASSTITGPPVDNEQFF. The whole variable domain, filled in from reference TRBV28 and TRBJ2-1, reads DVKVTQSSRYLVKRTGEKVFLECVQDMDHENMFWYRQDPGLGLRLIYFSYDVKMKEKGDIPEGYSVSREKKERFSLILESASTNQTSMYLCASSTITGPPVDNEQFFGPGTRLTVL.